The 20 T cell receptor beta chains presented below share a single source sample, sequenced in a study of identical twins. Using its own MiXCR run on the 5' RACE reads, TCRdb lists one record per CDR3 protein. This sample yields roughly 570,000 distinct CDR3 sequences, of which approximately 10% are seen a single time; roughly 3.2% belongs to the top ten. The data also belong to a second study, concerning yellow fever vaccine responses in identical twins.

Sequencing was performed on PBMCs. The origin of the receptors is a woman aged 18-30 years in good health.

This clonotype appeared a few times. J is TRBJ2-7 and V is TRBV7-2, with D unclear. V lost 7 bases to trimming and J lost 6 bases, with 16 bases between them. The CDR3 consists of 13 residues. Per the germline V gene, CDR1 is SGHTA and CDR2 is FQGNSA. The chain's CDR3 is CASTVTQSSEQYF. In nucleotides, the CDR3 is TGTGCCAGCACAGTAACACAGAGTTCCGAGCAGTACTTC.

This rearrangement joins TRBV7-9 to TRBJ2-1; possible D gene TRBD2, 6 bases. Germline V lookup: CDR1 SEHNR, CDR2 FQNEAQ (reference sequence). This CDR3 is 15 amino acids long. Trimming stripped 5 bases from V and 2 bases from J, with 13 bases between. The CDR3 coding sequence is TGTGCCAGCAGCCCAAGGGACTTTCCCTACAATGAGCAGTTCTTC. Translation gives CASSPRDFPYNEQFF.

This clonotype has at least ten counts. V and J are TRBV7-8 and TRBJ2-5; TRBD1 agrees at 8 bases. Looked up from germline, CDR1 is SGHVS and CDR2 is FQNEAQ. The CDR3 sequence is 14 residues long. V shed 4 bases and J 5 bases; nucleotides not matched to a gene: 6. The CDR3 protein is CASSSDQGAETQYF. In DNA form, the CDR3 reads TGTGCCAGCAGCTCAGATCAGGGGGCTGAGACCCAGTACTTC.

In this sample, this clonotype turned up a few times. The rearrangement uses TRBV20-1 and TRBJ2-7; D gene uncertain. The length of the CDR3 is 15 residues. The germline CDR1 and CDR2 sequences are DFQATT and SNEGSKA (reference sequence). Trimming took off 0 bases at V and 0 bases at J, with 12 bases between the two ends. The CDR3 sequence is CSARDGRWSSYEQYF. In nucleotides, the CDR3 is TGCAGTGCTAGAGATGGCCGGTGGAGCTCCTACGAGCAGTACTTC.

The J gene is TRBJ2-1, the V gene TRBV10-3, with D perhaps matching TRBD1 or TRBD2 (6 bases each). Germline values: CDR1 ENHRY, CDR2 SYGVKD. The V end lost 0 bases, the J end lost 8 bases, and 14 bases lay between the germline ends. This CDR3 has 15 residues. CDR3 nucleotide sequence: TGTGCCATCAGTGAGTCCAGGGGAGGTAGAGATGAGCAGTTCTTC. Its protein is CAISESRGGRDEQFF.

This clonotype was observed at least ten times. The V and J genes are TRBV4-3 and TRBJ1-3; 9 positions match TRBD1. This CDR3 is built from 16 residues. V shed 1 base and J 3 bases; nucleotides not matched to a gene: 4. Germline V lookup: CDR1 LGHNA, CDR2 YSLEER. The CDR3 coding sequence is TGCGCCAGCAGCCAAGGGGACAGGGTTGTTGGAAACACCATATATTTT. This encodes CASSQGDRVVGNTIYF.

This CDR3 reads CASSETTGLSYNEQFF. The CDR3 DNA follows: TGTGCCAGCAGTGAGACGACAGGCCTCTCCTACAATGAGCAGTTCTTC. V gene TRBV25-1 combines with J gene TRBJ2-1; weak D call: TRBD1 (6 bases). There are 16 residues in the CDR3. Germline V gene data show CDR1 as MGHDK and CDR2 as SYGVNS. The germline V and J ends were trimmed by 3 bases and 0 bases, with 12 bases remaining between them.

V is TRBV29-1 and J is TRBJ1-2, with D hard to call. The V gene's germline CDR1 is SQVTM and CDR2 ANQGSEA. V was cut by 0 bases and J by 2 bases, with 4 bases left in between. The CDR3 is 12 amino acids. DNA of the CDR3: TGCAGCGTTGAAGAGGGCAACTATGGCTACACCTTC. The encoded protein is CSVEEGNYGYTF.

Note on this clonotype: One end of the junction fails to match germline, which may point to a read error. The V gene is TRBV5-1, the J gene TRBJ2-3; 8 bases agree with TRBD1. This CDR3 contains 17 residues. Germline assignment: CDR1 SGHRS and CDR2 YFSETQ. The chain's CDR3 is CASSLGAGGVSTGTQYF. As DNA, the CDR3 is TGCGCCAGCAGCTTGGGCGCAGGGGGCGTCAGTACAGGTACGCAGTATTTT.

This clonotype was seen more than once but under ten times. This rearrangement joins TRBV6-2 or TRBV6-3 to TRBJ2-1; D is possibly TRBD2 (5 bases). CDR1 is MNHEY, CDR2 SVGEGT, per germline. The CDR3 loop spans 13 amino acids. V was cut by 5 bases and J by 10 bases, with 15 bases left in between. This CDR3 reads CASSLARTLEQFF. The CDR3 DNA sequence: TGTGCCAGCAGTCTAGCTCGGACGTTAGAGCAGTTCTTC.

Comments on this clonotype: Just one base apart from a much larger clone, this may be a read error. This chain connects TRBV28 to TRBJ2-7; 8 positions agree with TRBD1. CDR1 MDHEN and CDR2 SYDVKM come from the germline V gene. After removal of 0 bases from V and 3 bases from J, the junction contained 1 base not matched to a gene. This CDR3 is built from 14 residues. CDR3 bases: TGTGCCAGCAGTTTATGGGACAGGGTCTACGAGCAGTACTTC. It yields the protein CASSLWDRVYEQYF.

V and J are TRBV20-1 and TRBJ2-2, with 9 positions matching TRBD1. Unmatched junction bases numbered 4, after V lost 0 bases and J lost 5 bases. Germline V gene lookup returns CDR1 DFQATT and CDR2 SNEGSKA (reference sequence). This CDR3 region has 15 residues. CDR3 DNA sequence: TGCAGTGCTAGAGAGGACAGGGGAAGGACCGGGGAGCTGTTTTTT. Translation: CSAREDRGRTGELFF.

This clonotype has a handful of counts. This chain joins TRBV28 and TRBJ2-1; no reliable D call. Deletions cut 7 bases from V and 7 bases from J, with 8 bases between. CDR1 MDHEN and CDR2 SYDVKM come from the germline V gene. The CDR3 extends over 11 amino acids. This CDR3 reads CASKGLNEQFF. The CDR3 nucleotides are TGTGCCAGCAAGGGCCTGAATGAGCAGTTCTTC. The full variable domain, with the rest looked up from reference TRBV28 and TRBJ2-1, is DVKVTQSSRYLVKRTGEKVFLECVQDMDHENMFWYRQDPGLGLRLIYFSYDVKMKEKGDIPEGYSVSREKKERFSLILESASTNQTSMYLCASKGLNEQFFGPGTRLTVL.

This clonotype turned up a few times. The chain has TRBV20-1 and TRBJ2-3, with D maybe TRBD2 (5 bases). Trimming stripped 0 bases from V and 2 bases from J, with 9 bases between. The CDR3 extends over 14 amino acids. Germline assignment: CDR1 DFQATT and CDR2 SNEGSKA (reference sequence). The CDR3 loop is CSARDSSPTDTQYF. As DNA, the CDR3 is TGCAGTGCTAGAGATTCTAGCCCCACAGATACGCAGTATTTT.

This clonotype was seen at least ten times. The rearrangement joins TRBV5-1 to TRBJ2-7; D gene unclear. V lost 4 bases, J lost 2 bases, and 16 bases lay in between. The CDR3 totals 15 residues. The germline gives CDR1 SGHRS, CDR2 YFSETQ. CDR3 loop: CASSLVMDGAYEQYF. The CDR3 DNA reads TGCGCCAGCAGCCTAGTTATGGACGGAGCCTACGAGCAGTACTTC.

This clonotype was picked up many times. The J gene is TRBJ1-4, the V gene TRBV5-1; the D gene is possibly TRBD1 (6 bases). V was cut by 2 bases and J by 2 bases, with 7 bases left in between. In germline, CDR1 is SGHRS, CDR2 YFSETQ. CDR3 length: 14 residues. The CDR3 loop reads CASSLQGTNEKLFF. In DNA, the CDR3 is TGCGCCAGCAGCTTACAGGGTACTAATGAAAAACTGTTTTTT.

The chain recombines TRBV30 with TRBJ2-7; the D gene is possibly TRBD1 (6 bases). Trimming removed 2 bases from V and 1 base from J, with 9 bases in between. CDR1 is GTSNPN, CDR2 SVGIG, per germline (reference sequence). The CDR3 is 13 amino acids. CDR3 bases: TGTGCCTGGAGTTCGGACAGATCCTACGAGCAGTACTTC. It specifies CAWSSDRSYEQYF. Supplemented by reference TRBV30 and TRBJ2-7, the full variable domain reads SQTIHQWPATLVQPVGSPLSLECTVEGTSNPNLYWYRQAAGRGLQLLFYSVGIGQISSEVPQNLSASRPQDRQFILSSKKLLLSDSGFYLCAWSSDRSYEQYFGPGTRLTVT.

The rearrangement joins TRBV28 to TRBJ2-1; 9 nucleotides match TRBD2. The CDR3 is 16 residues long. The ends lost 6 bases at V and 7 bases at J; junction bases unmatched: 13. Germline V lookup: CDR1 MDHEN, CDR2 SYDVKM. The CDR3 DNA is TGTGCCAGCAGCCCAAACACGCGACTAGCGGTAAATGAGCAGTTCTTC. Translating gives CASSPNTRLAVNEQFF.

The sample holds a few counts of this clonotype. The genes are TRBV11-3 and TRBJ2-1; 10 bases align to TRBD1. CDR1 and CDR2 (germline): SGHNT, YENEEA. The CDR3 extends over 16 amino acids. V shed 5 bases, J shed 1 base, and the junction held 5 bases outside the gene matches. CDR3 protein: CASSPGQGESYNEQFF. For the CDR3, the DNA is TGTGCCAGCAGCCCCGGACAGGGGGAATCCTACAATGAGCAGTTCTTC.

This clonotype occurred a few times. The genes are TRBV29-1 and TRBJ2-1, with D possibly being TRBD2 (5 bases). Trimming shortened V by 3 bases and J by 0 bases, and 15 bases separated the two germline ends. Germline V CDR1 and CDR2: SQVTM, ANQGSEA. The CDR3 has 16 amino acids. The CDR3 here is CSVEGARTSSYNEQFF. DNA for the CDR3: TGCAGCGTTGAGGGAGCCCGGACGAGCTCCTACAATGAGCAGTTCTTC.